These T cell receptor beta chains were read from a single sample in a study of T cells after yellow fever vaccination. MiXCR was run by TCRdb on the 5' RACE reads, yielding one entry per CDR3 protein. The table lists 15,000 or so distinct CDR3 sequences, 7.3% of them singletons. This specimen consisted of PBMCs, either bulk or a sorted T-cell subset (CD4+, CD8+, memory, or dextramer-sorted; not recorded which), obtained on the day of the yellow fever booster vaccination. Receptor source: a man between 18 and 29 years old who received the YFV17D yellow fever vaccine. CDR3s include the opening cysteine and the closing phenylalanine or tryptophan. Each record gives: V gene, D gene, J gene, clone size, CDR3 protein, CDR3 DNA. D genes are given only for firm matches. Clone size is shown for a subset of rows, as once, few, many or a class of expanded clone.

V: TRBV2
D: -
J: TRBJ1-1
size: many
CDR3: CASSEMNTEAFF
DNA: TGTGCCAGCAGTGAGATGAACACTGAAGCTTTCTTT

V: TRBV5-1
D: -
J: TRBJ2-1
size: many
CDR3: CASSLWEDEQFF
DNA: TGCGCCAGCAGCTTGTGGGAGGATGAGCAGTTCTTC

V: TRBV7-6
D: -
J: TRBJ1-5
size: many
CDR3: CASSPQAGAGQPQHF
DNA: TGTGCCAGCAGCCCTCAGGCGGGGGCCGGTCAGCCCCAGCATTTT

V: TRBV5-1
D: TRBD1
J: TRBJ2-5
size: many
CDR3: CASSPTGGFGETQYF
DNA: TGCGCCAGCAGCCCCACAGGGGGCTTCGGAGAGACCCAGTACTTC

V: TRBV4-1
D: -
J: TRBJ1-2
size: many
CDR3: CASSQDAMGGNYGYTF
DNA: TGCGCCAGCAGCCAAGATGCTATGGGCGGGAACTATGGCTACACCTTC

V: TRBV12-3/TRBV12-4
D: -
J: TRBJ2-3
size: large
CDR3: CASSLGGVGDTQYF
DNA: TGTGCCAGCAGTTTGGGCGGGGTAGGGGATACGCAGTATTTT

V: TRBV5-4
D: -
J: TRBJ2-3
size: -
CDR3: CASSVDRTDTQYF
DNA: TGTGCCAGCAGCGTGGACAGAACAGATACGCAGTATTTT

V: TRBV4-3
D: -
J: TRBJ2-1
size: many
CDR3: CASSQGMTEYNEQFF
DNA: TGCGCCAGCAGCCAAGGGATGACAGAATACAATGAGCAGTTCTTC

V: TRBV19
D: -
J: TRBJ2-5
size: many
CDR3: CASSIWKETQYF
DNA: TGTGCCAGTAGTATTTGGAAAGAGACCCAGTACTTC

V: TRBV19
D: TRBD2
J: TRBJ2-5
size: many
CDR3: CASSPGGIAVLGGTQYF
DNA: TGTGCCAGTAGTCCCGGGGGGATAGCGGTTCTGGGGGGGACCCAGTACTTC

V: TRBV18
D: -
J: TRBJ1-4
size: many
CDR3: CASSPNGPAHGEKLFF
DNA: TGTGCCAGCTCGCCTAACGGGCCAGCTCACGGGGAAAAACTGTTTTTT

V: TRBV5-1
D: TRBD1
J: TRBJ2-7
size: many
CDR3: CASSLALGQGAYEQYF
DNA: TGCGCCAGCAGCTTGGCCCTAGGACAGGGGGCCTACGAGCAGTACTTC

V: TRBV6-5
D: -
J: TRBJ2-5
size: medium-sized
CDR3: CASSSPPGEETQYF
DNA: TGTGCCAGCAGTTCCCCTCCGGGAGAAGAGACCCAGTACTTC

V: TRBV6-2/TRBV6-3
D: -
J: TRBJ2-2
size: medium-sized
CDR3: CASSYAPASTGELFF
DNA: TGTGCCAGCAGTTACGCCCCAGCCTCCACCGGGGAGCTGTTTTTT

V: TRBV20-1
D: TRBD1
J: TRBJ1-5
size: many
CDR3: CSARDRVRGNQPQHF
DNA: TGCAGTGCCCGCGACAGGGTACGGGGCAATCAGCCCCAGCATTTT

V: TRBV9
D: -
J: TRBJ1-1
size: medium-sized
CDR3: CASSVDLNTEAFF
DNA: TGTGCCAGCAGCGTAGACCTGAACACTGAAGCTTTCTTT

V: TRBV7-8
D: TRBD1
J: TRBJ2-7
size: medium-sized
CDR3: CASSLSSGTGNYEQYF
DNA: TGTGCCAGCAGCTTGAGCTCCGGGACAGGGAACTACGAGCAGTACTTC

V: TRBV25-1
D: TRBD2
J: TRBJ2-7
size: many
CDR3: CASSDEWEGKAQYF
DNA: TGTGCCAGCAGTGATGAGTGGGAGGGCAAAGCGCAGTACTTC

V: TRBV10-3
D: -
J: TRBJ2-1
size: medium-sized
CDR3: CASHGSGLSSYNEQFF
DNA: TGTGCCTCACACGGAAGCGGGCTTAGCTCCTACAATGAGCAGTTCTTC

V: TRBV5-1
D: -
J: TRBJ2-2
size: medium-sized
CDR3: CASSLDSPNTGELFF
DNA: TGCGCCAGCAGCTTGGATTCCCCCAACACCGGGGAGCTGTTTTTT

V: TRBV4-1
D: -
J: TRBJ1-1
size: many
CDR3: CASSPREVAEAFF
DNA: TGCGCCAGCAGCCCTAGGGAGGTGGCTGAAGCTTTCTTT

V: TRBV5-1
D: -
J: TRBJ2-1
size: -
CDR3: CASRIDSSSYNEQFF
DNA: TGCGCCAGCCGAATTGACAGTAGCTCCTACAATGAGCAGTTCTTC

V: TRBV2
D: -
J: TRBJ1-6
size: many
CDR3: CASNPPPSYNSPLHF
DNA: TGTGCCAGCAATCCACCTCCCTCCTATAATTCACCCCTCCACTTT

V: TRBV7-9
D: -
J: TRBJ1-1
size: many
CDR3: CASSLTMNTEAFF
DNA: TGTGCCAGCAGCTTAACAATGAACACTGAAGCTTTCTTT

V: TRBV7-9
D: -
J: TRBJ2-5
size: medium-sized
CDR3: CASSWSSGAETQYF
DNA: TGTGCCAGCAGCTGGTCCTCAGGGGCGGAGACCCAGTACTTC

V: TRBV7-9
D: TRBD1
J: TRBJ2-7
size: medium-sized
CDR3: CASSSGGSVYEQYF
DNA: TGTGCCAGCAGCTCAGGGGGCTCGGTCTACGAGCAGTACTTC

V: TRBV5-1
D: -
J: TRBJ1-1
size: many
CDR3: CASSFQGAGTEAFF
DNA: TGCGCCAGCAGCTTTCAGGGTGCAGGGACTGAAGCTTTCTTT

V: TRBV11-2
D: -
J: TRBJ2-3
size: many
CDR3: CASSLTQGTATQYF
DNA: TGTGCCAGCAGCCTGACCCAGGGTACGGCTACGCAGTATTTT

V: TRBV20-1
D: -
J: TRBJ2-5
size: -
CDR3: CSAQEETQYF
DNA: TGCAGTGCTCAAGAGGAGACCCAGTACTTC

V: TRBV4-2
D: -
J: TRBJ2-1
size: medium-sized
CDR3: CASSQDSPGAYNEQFF
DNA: TGTGCCAGCAGCCAAGATTCCCCGGGAGCCTACAATGAGCAGTTCTTC

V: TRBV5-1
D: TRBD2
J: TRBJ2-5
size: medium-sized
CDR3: CASSLGGGRETQYF
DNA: TGCGCCAGCAGCTTGGGCGGGGGACGAGAGACCCAGTACTTC

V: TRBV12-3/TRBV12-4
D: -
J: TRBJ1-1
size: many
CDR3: CASSFRVGTEAFF
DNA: TGTGCCAGCAGTTTCCGGGTAGGGACTGAAGCTTTCTTT

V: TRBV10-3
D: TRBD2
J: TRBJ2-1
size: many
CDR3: CAISDPGGDNEQFF
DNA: TGTGCCATCAGTGACCCTGGGGGGGACAATGAGCAGTTCTTC

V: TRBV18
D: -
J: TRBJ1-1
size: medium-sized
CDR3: CASSPPPGRWTEAFF
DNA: TGTGCCAGCTCACCACCGCCGGGGAGGTGGACTGAAGCTTTCTTT

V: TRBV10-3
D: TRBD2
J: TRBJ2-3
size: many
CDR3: CAISPGGGSDTQYF
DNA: TGTGCCATCAGCCCAGGCGGGGGATCAGATACGCAGTATTTT

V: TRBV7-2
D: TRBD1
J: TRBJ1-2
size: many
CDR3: CASSLDRNLYGYTF
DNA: TGTGCCAGCAGCCTGGACAGGAACCTCTATGGCTACACCTTC

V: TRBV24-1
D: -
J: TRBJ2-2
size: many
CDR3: CATSDLVGSTGELFF
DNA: TGTGCCACCAGTGATTTGGTAGGGTCCACCGGGGAGCTGTTTTTT

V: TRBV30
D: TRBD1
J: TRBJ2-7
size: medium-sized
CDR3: CAWRGFKTGMNEQYF
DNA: TGTGCCTGGAGGGGGTTTAAGACAGGGATGAACGAGCAGTACTTC

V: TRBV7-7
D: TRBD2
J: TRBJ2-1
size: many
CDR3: CASSPYGTSSYFFNEQFF
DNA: TGTGCCAGCAGTCCTTATGGGACTAGCTCGTACTTCTTCAATGAGCAGTTCTTC

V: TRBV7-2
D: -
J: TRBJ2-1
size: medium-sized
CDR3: CASSLAYSGEQFF
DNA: TGTGCCAGCAGCTTAGCCTATAGCGGTGAGCAGTTCTTC